The present TCR beta chain was sequenced within a study of blood T cell repertoires in COVID-19. CDR1 is SGHTS and CDR2 is YDEGEE in the germline V gene. The V gene lost 2 bases and the J gene lost 2 bases, with 17 bases spanning the gap. CDR3 length: 17 amino acids. Profiling relied on immunoSEQ multiplex PCR, and the TCRdb table lists in-frame clones only, not all of them. The data contain tens of thousands of clones, approximately 86% of them singletons. The sample was peripheral blood. The rearrangement joins TRBV5-8 to TRBJ1-5, with a weak D call TRBD1 (5 bases). The source is a human donor with acute or convalescent COVID-19. The donor label of this sample is uncertain. CDR3 coding DNA: TGTGCCAGCAGCTTAAGAGTAGGGAACAGGCGCAATCAGCCCCAGCATTTT. Residues: CASSLRVGNRRNQPQHF.